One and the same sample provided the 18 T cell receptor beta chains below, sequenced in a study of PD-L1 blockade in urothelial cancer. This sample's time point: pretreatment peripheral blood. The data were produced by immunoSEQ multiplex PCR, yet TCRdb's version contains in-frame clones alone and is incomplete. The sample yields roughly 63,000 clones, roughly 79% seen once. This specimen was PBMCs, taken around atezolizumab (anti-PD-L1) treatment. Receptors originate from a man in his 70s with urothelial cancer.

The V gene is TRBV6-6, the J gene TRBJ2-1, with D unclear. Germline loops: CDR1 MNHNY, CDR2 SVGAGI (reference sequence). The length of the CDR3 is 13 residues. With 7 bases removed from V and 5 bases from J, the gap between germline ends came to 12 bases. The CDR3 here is CASNTGLDNEQFF. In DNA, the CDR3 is TGTGCCAGCAATACTGGTCTTGACAATGAGCAGTTCTTC.

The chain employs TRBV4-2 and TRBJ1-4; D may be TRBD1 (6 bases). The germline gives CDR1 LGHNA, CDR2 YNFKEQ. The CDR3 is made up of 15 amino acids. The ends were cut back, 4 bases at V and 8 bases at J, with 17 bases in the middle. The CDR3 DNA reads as TGTGCCAGCAGCCTGCTAGGGGGTTCAGAAGAAAAACTGTTTTTT. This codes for CASSLLGGSEEKLFF.

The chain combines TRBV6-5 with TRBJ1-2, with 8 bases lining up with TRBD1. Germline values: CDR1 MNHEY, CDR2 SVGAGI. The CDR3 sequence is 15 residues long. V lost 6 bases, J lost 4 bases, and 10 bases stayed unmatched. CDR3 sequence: CASRWRQGRSYGYTF. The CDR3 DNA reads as TGTGCCAGCAGGTGGAGACAGGGGAGGAGCTATGGCTACACCTTC.

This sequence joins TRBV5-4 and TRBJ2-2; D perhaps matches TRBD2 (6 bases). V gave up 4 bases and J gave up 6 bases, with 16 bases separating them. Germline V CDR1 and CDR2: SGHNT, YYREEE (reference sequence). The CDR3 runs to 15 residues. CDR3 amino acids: CASSLWLASSGELFF. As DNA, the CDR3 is TGTGCCAGCAGCCTTTGGCTAGCGTCATCCGGGGAGCTGTTTTTT.

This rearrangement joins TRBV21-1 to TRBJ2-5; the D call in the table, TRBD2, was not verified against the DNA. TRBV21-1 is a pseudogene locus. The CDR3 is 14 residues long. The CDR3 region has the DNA TGTGCCAGCGAGCCCCACCAGCTCGGGGAGACCCAGTACTTC. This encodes CASEPHQLGETQYF.

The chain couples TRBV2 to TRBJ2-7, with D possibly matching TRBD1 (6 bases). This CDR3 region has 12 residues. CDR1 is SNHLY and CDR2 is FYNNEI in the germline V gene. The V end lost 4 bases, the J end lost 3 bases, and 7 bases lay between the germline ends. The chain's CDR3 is CASSAGVYEQYF. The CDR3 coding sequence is TGTGCCAGCAGTGCAGGGGTCTACGAGCAGTACTTC.

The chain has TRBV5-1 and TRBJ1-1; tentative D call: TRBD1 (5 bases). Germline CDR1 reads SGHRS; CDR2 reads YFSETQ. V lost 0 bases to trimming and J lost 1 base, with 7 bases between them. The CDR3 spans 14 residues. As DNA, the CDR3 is TGCGCCAGCAGCTTGGCTACAGGGAACACTGAAGCTTTCTTT. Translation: CASSLATGNTEAFF.

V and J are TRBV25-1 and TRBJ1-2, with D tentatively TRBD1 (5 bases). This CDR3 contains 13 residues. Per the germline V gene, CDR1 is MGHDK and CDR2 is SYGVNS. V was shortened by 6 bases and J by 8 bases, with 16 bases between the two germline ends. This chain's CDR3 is CASSSNGGYGYTF. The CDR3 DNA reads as TGTGCCAGCAGCTCTAACGGGGGGTACGGCTACACCTTC.

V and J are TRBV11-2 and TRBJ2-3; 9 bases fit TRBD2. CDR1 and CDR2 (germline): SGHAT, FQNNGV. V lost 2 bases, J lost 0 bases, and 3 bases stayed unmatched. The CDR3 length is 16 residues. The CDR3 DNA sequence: TGTGCCAGCAGCTTACTAGCGGGGAGCAGCACAGATACGCAGTATTTT. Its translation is CASSLLAGSSTDTQYF. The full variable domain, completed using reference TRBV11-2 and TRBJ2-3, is EAGVAQSPRYKIIEKRQSVAFWCNPISGHATLYWYQQILGQGPKLLIQFQNNGVVDDSQLPKDRFSAERLKGVDSTLKIQPAKLEDSAVYLCASSLLAGSSTDTQYFGPGTRLTVL.

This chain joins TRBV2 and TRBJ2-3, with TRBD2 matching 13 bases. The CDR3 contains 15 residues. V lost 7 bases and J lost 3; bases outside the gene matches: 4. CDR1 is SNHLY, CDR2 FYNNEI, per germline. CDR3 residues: CASNKGLAGTDTQYF. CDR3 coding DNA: TGTGCCAGCAACAAGGGACTAGCGGGGACAGATACGCAGTATTTT.

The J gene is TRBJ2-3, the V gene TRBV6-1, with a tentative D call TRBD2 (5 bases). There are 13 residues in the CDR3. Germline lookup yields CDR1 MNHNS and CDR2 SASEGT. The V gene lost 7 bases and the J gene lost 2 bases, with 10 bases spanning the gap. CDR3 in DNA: TGTGCCAGCAATTTGGACTTCACAGATACGCAGTATTTT. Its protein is CASNLDFTDTQYF.

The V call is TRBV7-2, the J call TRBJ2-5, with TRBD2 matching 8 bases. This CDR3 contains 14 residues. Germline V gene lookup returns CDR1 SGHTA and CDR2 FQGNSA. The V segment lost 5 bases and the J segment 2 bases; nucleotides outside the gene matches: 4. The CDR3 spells CASSVPSGQETQYF. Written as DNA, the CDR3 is TGTGCCAGCAGCGTCCCTAGCGGGCAAGAGACCCAGTACTTC.

DNA for the CDR3: TGCGCCAGCAGCCTAGGACAGTCGAACACTGAAGCTTTCTTT. Amino acids: CASSLGQSNTEAFF. The chain has TRBV5-1 and TRBJ1-1; D might be TRBD1 (6 bases). This CDR3 has 14 residues. Germline V gene sequence: CDR1 SGHRS, CDR2 YFSETQ. The V and J ends lost 4 bases and 1 base respectively, with 11 bases between them.

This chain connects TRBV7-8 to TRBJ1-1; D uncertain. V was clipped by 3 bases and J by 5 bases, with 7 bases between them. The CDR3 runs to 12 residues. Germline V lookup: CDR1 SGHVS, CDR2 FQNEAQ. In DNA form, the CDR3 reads TGTGCCAGCAGCTTCCAGAGGACTGAAGCTTTCTTT. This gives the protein CASSFQRTEAFF. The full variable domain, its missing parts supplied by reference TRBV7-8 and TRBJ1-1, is GAGVSQSPRYKVAKRGQDVALRCDPISGHVSLFWYQQALGQGPEFLTYFQNEAQLDKSGLPSDRFFAERPEGSVSTLKIQRTQQEDSAVYLCASSFQRTEAFFGQGTRLTVV.

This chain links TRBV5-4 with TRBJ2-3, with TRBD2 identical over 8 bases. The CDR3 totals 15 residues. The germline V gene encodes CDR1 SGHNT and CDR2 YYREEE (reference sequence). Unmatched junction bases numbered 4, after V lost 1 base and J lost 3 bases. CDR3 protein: CASSLSGRSTDTQYF. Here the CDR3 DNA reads TGTGCCAGCAGCTTGAGCGGGAGAAGTACAGATACGCAGTATTTT.

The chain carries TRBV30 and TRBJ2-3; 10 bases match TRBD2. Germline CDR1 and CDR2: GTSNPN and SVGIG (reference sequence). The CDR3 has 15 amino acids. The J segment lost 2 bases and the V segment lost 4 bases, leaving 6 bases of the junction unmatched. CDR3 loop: CAWIPLAGSTDTQYF. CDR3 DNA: TGTGCCTGGATTCCACTAGCGGGATCCACAGATACGCAGTATTTT.

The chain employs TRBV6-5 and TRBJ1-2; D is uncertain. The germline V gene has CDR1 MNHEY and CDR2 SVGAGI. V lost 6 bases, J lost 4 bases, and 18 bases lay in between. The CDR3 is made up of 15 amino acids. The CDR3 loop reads CASSPIGGSSYGYTF. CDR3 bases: TGTGCCAGCAGCCCTATTGGAGGGTCGAGCTATGGCTACACCTTC.

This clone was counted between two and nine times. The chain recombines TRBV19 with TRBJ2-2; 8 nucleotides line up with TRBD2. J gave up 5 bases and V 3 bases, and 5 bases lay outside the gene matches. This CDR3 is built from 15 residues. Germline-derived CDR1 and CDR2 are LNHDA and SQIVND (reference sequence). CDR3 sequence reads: CASSIDPSGTGELFF. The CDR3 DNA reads TGTGCCAGTAGTATCGATCCTAGCGGGACCGGGGAGCTGTTTTTT.